Listed below are T cell receptor beta chains from one sample, sequenced in a study of T-cell reconstitution after alpha-beta-depleted transplantation in children. TCRdb ran MiXCR on the PCR reads and lists one entry per CDR3 protein. The sample comprises about 440,000 distinct CDR3 sequences, roughly 44% of which are singletons, and roughly 27% rests with the top ten. The input for sequencing was PBMCs, taken before TCRalphabeta/CD19-depleted stem cell transplant. The receptors stem from a girl aged 2 to 9 with aplastic anemia, due to receive a stem cell transplant. Each CDR3 is given with its conserved first and last residue. The D gene is left open where the match is weak. The listing skips clone size in some rows; elsewhere it reads once, few, many or a size class.

j_call clone_size d_call v_call cdr3_aa cdr3_nt
TRBJ2-7 few TRBD2 TRBV28 CASSTGTSGSGYEQYF TGTGCCAGCAGTACCGGGACTAGCGGGAGCGGCTACGAGCAGTACTTC
TRBJ2-5 many TRBD1 TRBV9 CASSVSTGAQETQYF TGTGCCAGCAGCGTTTCGACAGGGGCCCAAGAGACCCAGTACTTC
TRBJ1-4 - TRBD1 TRBV6-5 CASSSTGINEKLFF TGTGCCAGCAGTTCGACAGGGATTAATGAAAAACTGTTTTTT
TRBJ2-7 many TRBD1 TRBV20-1 CSARDSDRMIRDEQYF TGCAGTGCTAGAGATTCGGACAGGATGATCCGGGACGAGCAGTACTTC
TRBJ1-2 few - TRBV6-1 CATVPGQGAYGYTF TGTGCCACCGTTCCTGGGCAGGGCGCCTATGGCTACACCTTC
TRBJ2-7 - TRBD1 TRBV20-1 CSARDFGTGKNYEQYF TGCAGTGCTAGAGACTTCGGGACAGGGAAAAACTACGAGCAGTACTTC
TRBJ1-1 many - TRBV20-1 CSAADRDGTEAFF TGCAGTGCTGCCGACCGGGACGGCACTGAAGCTTTCTTT
TRBJ2-7 many - TRBV2 CASSLQVPRYF TGTGCCAGCAGTTTACAGGTCCCCCGGTACTTC
TRBJ1-5 - - TRBV15 CATSRDWTREPNQPQHF TGTGCCACCAGCAGAGACTGGACCAGGGAACCCAATCAGCCCCAGCATTTT
TRBJ1-6 many - TRBV20-1 CSAGPLGARSSPLHF TGCAGTGCTGGACCCCTGGGGGCTCGGAGTTCACCCCTCCACTTT
TRBJ2-7 many - TRBV5-1 CASSLAAVSGYEQYF TGCGCCAGCAGCTTGGCAGCCGTCTCTGGCTACGAGCAGTACTTC
TRBJ1-1 - - TRBV20-1 CSARLGGMNTEAFF TGCAGTGCTAGATTGGGGGGCATGAACACTGAAGCTTTCTTT
TRBJ1-1 - - TRBV6-5 CASSYGSGGINTEAFF TGTGCCAGCAGTTACGGTTCGGGGGGTATTAACACTGAAGCTTTCTTT
TRBJ2-3 - TRBD2 TRBV20-1 CSAPGTSGKYTQYF TGCAGTGCCCCCGGGACTAGCGGGAAGTATACGCAGTATTTT
TRBJ2-1 few TRBD2 TRBV29-1 CSVPGLANEQFF TGCAGCGTCCCGGGACTAGCTAATGAGCAGTTCTTC
TRBJ2-5 - - TRBV7-6 CASSLLSVRQETQYF TGTGCCAGCAGCTTATTATCGGTCCGTCAAGAGACCCAGTACTTC
TRBJ2-5 - TRBD2 TRBV24-1 CATGSSGQETQYF TGTGCCACCGGTTCTAGCGGGCAAGAGACCCAGTACTTC
TRBJ2-5 few - TRBV7-6 CASSLASRTQETQYF TGTGCCAGCAGCTTAGCGAGTCGCACACAAGAGACCCAGTACTTC
TRBJ1-1 - TRBD1 TRBV12-3/TRBV12-4 CASRPGTGMNTEAFF TGTGCCAGCAGACCCGGGACAGGGATGAACACTGAAGCTTTCTTT
TRBJ2-3 few - TRBV7-9 CASSFLRGRARRDTQYF TGTGCCAGCAGCTTCCTCCGAGGCAGGGCTAGAAGAGATACGCAGTATTTT
TRBJ2-7 - TRBD2 TRBV6-5 CASSYSMGGSYEQYF TGTGCCAGCAGTTACTCGATGGGGGGGTCCTACGAGCAGTACTTC
TRBJ2-5 - TRBD2 TRBV29-1 CSVPPLAGVGETQYF TGCAGCGTCCCCCCTTTAGCGGGAGTAGGAGAGACCCAGTACTTC
TRBJ1-2 few - TRBV5-1 CASSSPGDPNIYGYTF TGCGCCAGCAGCTCTCCGGGTGACCCCAATATCTATGGCTACACCTTC
TRBJ2-1 - - TRBV6-2/TRBV6-3 CASSLWRTEQFF TGTGCCAGCAGTTTATGGCGGACAGAGCAGTTCTTC
TRBJ2-7 - TRBD2 TRBV12-3/TRBV12-4 CASSLWGGDEQYF TGTGCCAGCAGCCTATGGGGAGGGGACGAGCAGTACTTC
TRBJ2-5 few - TRBV9 CASSGPDYLGETQYF TGTGCCAGCAGCGGACCGGACTACTTAGGGGAGACCCAGTACTTC
TRBJ1-1 - - TRBV4-1 CASSQEVGGVHAFF TGCGCCAGCAGCCAAGAGGTAGGGGGGGTCCACGCTTTCTTT
TRBJ2-7 - - TRBV7-2 CASSRTPAPYEQYF TGTGCCAGCAGCCGGACCCCAGCTCCCTACGAGCAGTACTTC
TRBJ2-2 - - TRBV11-3 CASSLRVAGPDGELFF TGTGCCAGCAGCTTGAGGGTGGCGGGACCAGACGGGGAGCTGTTTTTT
TRBJ2-3 many TRBD2 TRBV5-8 CASSPGTSGSTDTQYF TGTGCCAGCAGCCCCGGGACTAGCGGGAGCACAGATACGCAGTATTTT
TRBJ2-1 - - TRBV28 CGGGHYNEQFF TGTGGGGGTGGCCACTACAATGAGCAGTTCTTC
TRBJ2-1 many - TRBV2 CASSEALFGGIDSYNEQFF TGTGCCAGCAGTGAAGCGCTTTTTGGTGGGATTGACTCGTACAATGAGCAGTTCTTC
TRBJ2-1 - - TRBV7-8 CASSLLGAGNSYNEQFF TGTGCCAGCAGCTTACTCGGGGCGGGGAATTCCTACAATGAGCAGTTCTTC
TRBJ1-2 once - TRBV20-1 CSASPRGANYGYTF TGCAGTGCTAGCCCCCGGGGAGCTAACTATGGCTACACCTTC
TRBJ2-7 many TRBD2 TRBV12-5 CASGLVQGLAGDHEQYF TGTGCTAGTGGTTTGGTACAAGGACTAGCGGGAGACCACGAGCAGTACTTC
TRBJ2-5 many TRBD2 TRBV12-3/TRBV12-4 CASSLEGLGQETQYF TGTGCCAGCAGTTTGGAGGGACTAGGACAAGAGACCCAGTACTTC
TRBJ2-3 - - TRBV10-3 CTISAGGASTDTQYF TGTACCATCAGTGCGGGCGGGGCAAGCACAGATACGCAGTATTTT
TRBJ1-4 - - TRBV7-9 CASSLGEGAKLFF TGTGCCAGCAGCCTAGGGGAGGGAGCAAAACTGTTTTTT
TRBJ1-2 - - TRBV7-9 CASSLVQLNYGYTF TGTGCCAGCAGCTTAGTACAGCTTAACTATGGCTACACCTTC
TRBJ2-7 - - TRBV12-3/TRBV12-4 CASSSRPGFGGYEQYF TGTGCCAGCAGTTCCCGCCCGGGGTTCGGCGGATACGAGCAGTACTTC
TRBJ2-2 - - TRBV7-9 CASSLVDSGELFF TGTGCCAGCAGCTTAGTCGACTCCGGGGAGCTGTTTTTT
TRBJ2-7 once - TRBV20-1 CSARTTAGYEQYF TGCAGTGCTAGGACCACTGCCGGGTACGAGCAGTACTTC
TRBJ2-1 - - TRBV29-1 CSVDTDLLEQFF TGCAGCGTTGATACGGACCTTCTTGAGCAGTTCTTC
TRBJ2-4 - TRBD1 TRBV27 CASSRSTGGLTLAKNIQYF TGTGCCAGCAGCCGATCGACAGGGGGCCTCACCTTAGCCAAAAACATTCAGTACTTC
TRBJ1-5 - - TRBV15 CATSTRGNQPQHF TGTGCCACCAGCACTAGGGGAAATCAGCCCCAGCATTTT
TRBJ2-1 - - TRBV5-1 CASSLTDNGEQFF TGCGCCAGCAGCTTGACCGACAATGGTGAGCAGTTCTTC
TRBJ2-2 - - TRBV28 CASSLGGQNTGELFF TGTGCCAGCAGTTTAGGGGGACAGAACACCGGGGAGCTGTTTTTT
TRBJ2-7 - - TRBV6-2/TRBV6-3 CATNPTGTSVTYEQYF TGTGCCACCAACCCGACTGGGACGTCTGTAACCTACGAGCAGTACTTC
TRBJ2-7 - TRBD2 TRBV7-2 CASSIGSGRGYEQYF TGTGCCAGCAGCATCGGTAGCGGGAGGGGCTACGAGCAGTACTTC
TRBJ1-1 many - TRBV7-9 CASSPSGDTEAFF TGTGCCAGCAGCCCCTCGGGCGACACTGAAGCTTTCTTT
TRBJ2-1 many - TRBV29-1 CSVAGVRYNEQFF TGCAGCGTTGCGGGAGTACGCTACAATGAGCAGTTCTTC
TRBJ2-5 few - TRBV12-3/TRBV12-4 CASSLATGLQSGGETQYF TGTGCCAGCAGTTTAGCGACAGGACTACAGTCCGGTGGGGAGACCCAGTACTTC
TRBJ1-5 - TRBD1 TRBV6-1 CASSRQGLHQPQHF TGTGCCAGCAGTCGACAGGGGTTGCACCAGCCCCAGCATTTT
TRBJ1-2 many - TRBV29-1 CSVEDRLGANYGYTF TGCAGCGTTGAAGATCGTCTGGGAGCTAACTATGGCTACACCTTC